This is a list of T cell receptor beta chains from one sample in a study of blood T cell repertoires in COVID-19. Here immunoSEQ multiplex PCR was the method, and the copy in TCRdb shows in-frame clones only, minus some. This table has about half a million clones, roughly nine tenths appearing once. The sequenced material came from peripheral blood. The receptors shown here come from a man younger than 30 with COVID-19, enrolled during active disease. CDR3s include the opening cysteine and the closing phenylalanine or tryptophan. A D gene is named only where the DNA matches it firmly.

J: TRBJ2-6
V: TRBV5-1
D: -
CDR3: CASSLVVGANVLTF
DNA: TGCGCCAGCAGCTTGGTCGTTGGGGCCAACGTCCTGACTTTC

J: TRBJ2-5
V: TRBV2
D: -
CDR3: CASRRSQQETQYF
DNA: TGTGCCAGTCGGCGGTCCCAGCAAGAGACCCAGTACTTC

J: TRBJ1-1
V: TRBV12-3/TRBV12-4
D: -
CDR3: CASNIRRGTEAFF
DNA: TGTGCCAGCAACATTAGGCGGGGCACTGAAGCTTTCTTT

J: TRBJ2-2
V: TRBV5-4
D: TRBD1
CDR3: CASSSRTGRNTGELFF
DNA: TGTGCCAGCAGCTCCAGGACAGGGAGGAACACCGGGGAGCTGTTTTTT

J: TRBJ1-3
V: TRBV29-1
D: TRBD1
CDR3: CSVITRDRGDTIYF
DNA: TGCAGCGTCATTACAAGGGACAGGGGAGACACCATATATTTT

J: TRBJ2-5
V: TRBV4-2
D: -
CDR3: CASSQARSETQYF
DNA: TGTGCCAGCAGCCAAGCGAGATCGGAGACCCAGTACTTC

J: TRBJ2-2
V: TRBV19
D: TRBD2
CDR3: CASSPGLNTGELFF
DNA: TGTGCCAGTAGTCCGGGACTAAACACCGGGGAGCTGTTTTTT

J: TRBJ2-3
V: TRBV2
D: -
CDR3: CASRVQGRNTQYF
DNA: TGTGCCAGCAGAGTACAGGGGAGGAATACGCAGTATTTT

J: TRBJ1-2
V: TRBV25-1
D: -
CDR3: CASSTTTGEGPYYGYTF
DNA: TGTGCCAGCAGTACCACAACGGGGGAGGGCCCCTACTATGGCTACACCTTC

J: TRBJ2-3
V: TRBV3-1/TRBV3-2
D: -
CDR3: CASSLTTTTDTQYF
DNA: TGTGCCAGCAGCCTGACTACTACCACAGATACGCAGTATTTT

J: TRBJ2-4
V: TRBV2
D: -
CDR3: CAATLQENTNIQYF
DNA: TGTGCCGCTACCCTACAGGAAAATACAAACATTCAGTACTTC

J: TRBJ2-3
V: TRBV5-1
D: TRBD2
CDR3: CASSTSGGGGDTQYF
DNA: TGCGCCAGCAGCACTAGCGGGGGAGGTGGAGATACGCAGTATTTT